The subject of this entry is one T cell receptor (beta chain). The sample is drawn from a study of T cell changes during pregnancy in multiple sclerosis. The V and J ends lost 0 bases and 4 bases respectively, with 13 bases between them. The CDR3 totals 15 residues. Germline V gene data show CDR1 as SGHTS and CDR2 as YDEGEE. Profiling relied on immunoSEQ multiplex PCR, and the TCRdb table lists in-frame clones only, not all of them. The table shows more than 35,000 clones, with approximately 90% occurring only once. This TCR was sampled from a female donor in good health, enrolled as a control in a pregnancy study. This material consisted of CD4+ T cells from peripheral blood mononuclear cells, taken in the third trimester of pregnancy. V is TRBV5-8 and J is TRBJ1-2; D might be TRBD1 (6 bases). The CDR3 here is CASSLGQALTYGYTF. The CDR3 bases are TGTGCCAGCAGCTTGGGACAGGCCCTTACCTATGGCTACACCTTC.